This TCR beta chain derives from a study of blood T cell repertoires in COVID-19. Study-wide background: Nucleic acid was either cDNA or gDNA, and it came from T cells, B-cell-depleted T cells, or PBMCs.

The length of the CDR3 is 20 residues. The germline gives CDR1 SNHLY, CDR2 FYNNEI. J lost 1 base, V lost 8 bases, and 23 bases had no gene match. In the original processing: How many nucleated cells were present was estimated from reference gene primer amplification. Repertoires were generated with immunoSEQ multiplex PCR, while TCRdb's copy carries only in-frame clones and drops some. The V and J calls and the clone size are those of that table, but D and trimming were determined from the DNA. Counted here are approximately 290,000 clones, 75% to 90% occurring once; the ten biggest clones make up around an eighth.

The sequenced sample consisted of peripheral blood. This clonotype originated in a woman aged 55-70 years with acute or convalescent COVID-19. The rearrangement links TRBV2 to TRBJ2-7; 10 bases are shared with TRBD2. The CDR3 loop is CASPVRRLAGDLSLSYEQYF. The CDR3 DNA is TGTGCCAGCCCCGTGAGGCGGCTAGCGGGAGATCTAAGTCTTTCCTACGAGCAGTACTTC.